This TCR beta chain came from a study of patients and donors after allogeneic stem cell transplantation. This clonotype has a handful of counts. The length of the CDR3 is 15 residues. Germline V lookup: CDR1 SGHRS, CDR2 YFSETQ. Trimming removed 0 bases at V and 1 base at J, with 5 bases between. TCRdb redid the calling of the RT-PCR reads with MiXCR, one entry per CDR3 protein. This table has 150,000 to 200,000 distinct CDR3 sequences, roughly 31% appearing once. Sequenced input: blood, either unsorted or a sorted T cell fraction (not recorded which). The V gene is TRBV5-1, the J gene TRBJ2-6; D gene ambiguous. The source is a human donor who was either an allogeneic HSCT recipient or a stem cell or donor lymphocyte infusion donor (not recorded which). It is not recorded whose cells these are; they may come from a transplant donor. The CDR3 sequence is CASSLVVSGANVLTF. For the CDR3, the DNA is TGCGCCAGCAGCTTGGTAGTTTCTGGGGCCAACGTCCTGACTTTC.